There are a few counts of the clone carrying this T cell receptor (beta chain). Its antigen is not known. The record originates from a study of vaccination and CD4 T cells after COVID-19. The treatment was: approximately 10-day PBMC culture with coronavirus spike peptide pools or control peptides (ViraFEST assay). Sequence data for DNA of cultured CD4+ T cells were generated by the Oncomine TCR Beta short-read assay. TCRdb itself ran the PCR reads through MiXCR, one entry per CDR3 protein. Of 14,000 to 15,000 distinct CDR3 sequences listed, 50% to 55% are singletons. CDR1 is MNHNS and CDR2 is SASEGT in the germline V gene. The V segment lost 7 bases and the J segment 4 bases; nucleotides outside the gene matches: 14. The CDR3 consists of 16 residues.

The TCR comes from a human donor who had recovered from COVID-19. The chain joins TRBV6-1 to TRBJ2-3; 7 bases align to TRBD1. Sample: CD4+ T cells from blood, cultured in vitro. In DNA, the CDR3 is TGTGCCAGCACCGCACGGACAGGCACAGGGCCAGATACGCAGTATTTT. Translation: CASTARTGTGPDTQYF.